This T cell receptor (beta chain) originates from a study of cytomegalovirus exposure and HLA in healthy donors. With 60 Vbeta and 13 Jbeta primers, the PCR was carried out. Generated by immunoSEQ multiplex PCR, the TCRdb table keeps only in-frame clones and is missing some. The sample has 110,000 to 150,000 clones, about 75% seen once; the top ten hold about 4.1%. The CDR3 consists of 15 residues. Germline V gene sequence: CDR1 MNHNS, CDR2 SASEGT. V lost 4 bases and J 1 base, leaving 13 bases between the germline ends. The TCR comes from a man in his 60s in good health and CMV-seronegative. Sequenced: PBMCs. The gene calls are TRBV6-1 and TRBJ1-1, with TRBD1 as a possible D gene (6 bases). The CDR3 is CASSGTGTPNTEAFF. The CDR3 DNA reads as TGTGCCAGCAGTGGTACCGGGACACCGAACACTGAAGCTTTCTTT.